The source of this TCR beta chain is a study of T-cell memory formation after mild COVID-19. In regard to this clonotype: The target antigen is unknown.

Germline assignment: CDR1 MNHNS and CDR2 SASEGT. The junction had 10 bases not matched to a gene; V was cut back by 6 bases and J by 2 bases. The CDR3 totals 15 residues. After 5'RACE with constant-segment primers, TCR alpha and TCR beta cDNA libraries carrying sample barcodes and UMIs were obtained. In TCRdb, the 5' RACE reads were re-called with MiXCR into one record per CDR3 protein. The table records some 200,000 distinct CDR3 sequences, over 20% of them present only once. Study conclusions and caveats: Proof of SARS-CoV-2 specificity was absent for the second-wave clones that crested on day 37.

The sequencing sample was made of PBMCs or a T cell subset sorted from them (not recorded which). The chain employs TRBV6-1 and TRBJ2-7, with 7 bases fitting TRBD1. The sequence derives from an adult woman who had mild COVID-19 (a few samples of this study predate the infection). Cell type and time point are not known. The CDR3 region is CASSSLSGQTYEQYF. The CDR3 DNA reads TGTGCCAGCAGCTCCCTCTCGGGACAGACCTACGAGCAGTACTTC.